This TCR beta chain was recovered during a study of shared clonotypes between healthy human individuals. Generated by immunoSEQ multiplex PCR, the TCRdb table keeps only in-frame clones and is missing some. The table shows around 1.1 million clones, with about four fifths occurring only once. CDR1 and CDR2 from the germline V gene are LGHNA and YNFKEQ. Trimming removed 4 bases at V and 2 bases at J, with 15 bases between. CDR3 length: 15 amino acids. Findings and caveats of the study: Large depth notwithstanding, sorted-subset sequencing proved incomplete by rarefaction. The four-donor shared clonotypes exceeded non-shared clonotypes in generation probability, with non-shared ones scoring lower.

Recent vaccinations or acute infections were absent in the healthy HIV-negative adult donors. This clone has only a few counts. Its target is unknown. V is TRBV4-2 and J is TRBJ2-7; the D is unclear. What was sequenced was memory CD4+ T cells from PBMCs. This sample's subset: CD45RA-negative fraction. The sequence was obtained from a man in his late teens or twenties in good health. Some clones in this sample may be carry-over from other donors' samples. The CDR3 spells CASSRNPQSAYEQYF. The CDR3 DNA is TGTGCCAGCAGCCGAAACCCCCAATCCGCCTACGAGCAGTACTTC.